The next 25 T cell receptor beta chains were all read from a single sample in a study of cytomegalovirus exposure and HLA in healthy donors. A multiplex PCR was run with 60 Vbeta primers and 13 Jbeta primers. TCRdb's copy holds only in-frame clones and misses some; the assay was immunoSEQ multiplex PCR. The profile shows about 230,000 clones, around 80% of them singletons. Specimen: PBMCs. Source of these receptors: a woman in her sixties in good health and CMV-seropositive.

The genes are TRBV11-3 and TRBJ2-7; 11 bases are shared with TRBD2. V was pared by 5 bases and J by 4 bases, with 4 bases of the junction left unmatched. Germline CDR1 reads SGHNT; CDR2 reads YENEEA. CDR3 length: 14 amino acids. CDR3: CASSRSGGAYEQYF. The CDR3 region has the DNA TGTGCCAGCAGCCGTAGCGGGGGGGCATACGAGCAGTACTTC.

This clone has only a few counts. The chain has TRBV7-9 and TRBJ2-2; no clear D. CDR1 is SEHNR and CDR2 is FQNEAQ in the germline V gene (reference sequence). This CDR3 is 13 amino acids long. V lost 1 base and J lost 6, with 6 bases in between. The CDR3 DNA sequence: TGTGCCAGCAGCTTAGGTTCAGCCGGGGAGCTGTTTTTT. This sequence encodes CASSLGSAGELFF.

This chain links TRBV10-1 with TRBJ1-6, with 8 bases fitting TRBD1. V lost 4 bases, J lost 8 bases, and 4 bases stayed unmatched. CDR3 length: 14 residues. Germline CDR1 is WNHNN and CDR2 is SYGVQD (reference sequence). The CDR3 bases are TGCGCCAGCAGTGTTTCAGGGGGCGATTCACCCCTCCACTTT. It yields the protein CASSVSGGDSPLHF.

This clone was counted only a few times. The chain carries TRBV28 and TRBJ1-3, with no clear D. With 8 bases removed from V and 4 bases from J, the gap between germline ends came to 9 bases. Germline V lookup: CDR1 MDHEN, CDR2 SYDVKM. The CDR3 totals 12 residues. CDR3 coding DNA: TGTGCCAGCTTGGGCTCCGGAAACACCATATATTTT. This sequence encodes CASLGSGNTIYF.

This chain connects TRBV10-1 to TRBJ1-1; D unclear. V lost 3 bases and J lost 3, with 8 bases in between. From germline, CDR1 is WNHNN and CDR2 SYGVQD (reference sequence). CDR3 length: 13 residues. CDR3 in amino acids: CASSDPSDTEAFF. CDR3 coding DNA: TGCGCCAGCAGTGATCCCTCGGACACTGAAGCTTTCTTT.

In its sample, this clone was seen a few times. The chain couples TRBV4-2 to TRBJ2-6; the match to TRBD2 covers 14 bases. Germline CDR1 reads LGHNA; CDR2 reads YNFKEQ. CDR3 length: 18 amino acids. After removal of 2 bases from V and 2 bases from J, the junction contained 2 bases not matched to a gene. DNA for the CDR3: TGTGCCAGCAGCCAACCGGGACTAGCGGGGGCTGGGGCCAACGTCCTGACTTTC. Translated, it gives CASSQPGLAGAGANVLTF.

This clone showed up just a few times. CDR3 DNA: TGTGCCAGCAGCTTGGGAGGTTATTTCCTGAACACTGAAGCTTTCTTT. Its protein product is CASSLGGYFLNTEAFF. The rearrangement joins TRBV5-5 to TRBJ1-1, with D unclear. Germline V lookup: CDR1 SGHKS, CDR2 YYEKEE (reference sequence). Trimming took 0 bases from V and 0 from J, leaving 12 bases between them. CDR3 length equals 16 residues. The full variable domain, completed using reference TRBV5-5 and TRBJ1-1, is DAGVTQSPTHLIKTRGQQVTLRCSPISGHKSVSWYQQVLGQGPQFIFQYYEKEERGRGNFPDRFSARQFPNYSSELNVNALLLGDSALYLCASSLGGYFLNTEAFFGQGTRLTVV.

This chain connects TRBV10-3 to TRBJ2-7; 9 nucleotides match TRBD2. This CDR3 has 15 amino acids. Germline V gene lookup returns CDR1 ENHRY and CDR2 SYGVKD. Trimming took 3 bases from V and 1 from J; bases not matched to a gene: 4. DNA of the CDR3: TGTGCCATCAGTGATGGGCTAGCGGGATCCTACGAGCAGTACTTC. Protein sequence: CAISDGLAGSYEQYF.

The chain uses TRBV5-6 and TRBJ1-5, with D tentatively TRBD1 (5 bases). The V gene's germline CDR1 is SGHDT and CDR2 YYEEEE. The ends were cut back, 3 bases at V and 2 bases at J, with 12 bases in the middle. CDR3 length: 15 amino acids. The DNA for the CDR3 is TGTGCCAGCAGCTCTGCGGCGGGGGGCAATCAGCCCCAGCATTTT. Translated, it gives CASSSAAGGNQPQHF.

The rearrangement links TRBV30 to TRBJ2-3; D is perhaps TRBD2 (5 bases). Trimming left V 5 bases short and J 3 bases short, with 15 bases between. The CDR3 has 14 residues. The germline V gene encodes CDR1 GTSNPN and CDR2 SVGIG (reference sequence). CDR3 sequence reads: CAWQLGSWTDTQYF. The CDR3 DNA sequence: TGTGCCTGGCAGTTAGGGAGTTGGACAGATACGCAGTATTTT.

DNA of the CDR3: TGTGCCAGCAGCCCAGCGGGGAGCACAGATACGCAGTATTTT. Its translation is CASSPAGSTDTQYF. V usage is TRBV4-2 and J usage is TRBJ2-3; TRBD2 agrees at 7 bases. Trimming took 4 bases from V and 0 from J; bases not matched to a gene: 1. The CDR3 covers 14 residues. Germline assignment: CDR1 LGHNA and CDR2 YNFKEQ.

The chain employs TRBV14 and TRBJ1-4; no clear D gene. In germline, CDR1 is SGHDN, CDR2 FVKESK. V was shortened by 2 bases and J by 7 bases, with 11 bases between the two germline ends. The CDR3 runs 14 residues. Written as DNA, the CDR3 is TGTGCCAGCAGCCAATTTCACAGCGGTGAAAAACTGTTTTTT. Translation gives CASSQFHSGEKLFF.

This chain links TRBV9 with TRBJ2-6; D call uncertain. This CDR3 has 15 amino acids. Trimming stripped 7 bases from V and 4 bases from J, with 15 bases between. Germline loops: CDR1 SGDLS, CDR2 YYNGEE. In nucleotides, the CDR3 is TGTGCCAGCGGCCCCCGCAGGTTGGGGGCCAACGTCCTGACTTTC. Translated: CASGPRRLGANVLTF.

The genes are TRBV7-2 and TRBJ2-7; D gene ambiguous. Looked up from germline, CDR1 is SGHTA and CDR2 is FQGNSA. The V end was cut by 1 base, the J end by 0 bases, with 7 bases between. The CDR3 contains 14 residues. In nucleotides, the CDR3 is TGTGCCAGCAGCTTAGTGGAGAGCTCCTACGAGCAGTACTTC. It translates to CASSLVESSYEQYF.

The rearrangement joins TRBV18 to TRBJ2-6; 12 bases are a match to TRBD2. Germline trimming cut 1 base from V and 2 bases from J; bases unmatched to any gene: 12. The CDR3 has 21 amino acids. Germline CDR1 KGHSH, CDR2 LQKENI. As DNA, the CDR3 is TGTGCCAGCTCACCACGGTCGGTCCTGGGACTAGCGGGCACTGGGGCCAACGTCCTGACTTTC. Protein product: CASSPRSVLGLAGTGANVLTF.

The chain employs TRBV5-1 and TRBJ1-4; D gene uncertain. Germline V CDR1 and CDR2: SGHRS, YFSETQ. The V end was cut by 0 bases, the J end by 11 bases, with 14 bases between. CDR3 size: 14 residues. The CDR3 DNA reads as TGCGCCAGCAGCTTGGCCGGGTGGAGAATGAAACTGTTTTTT. Protein product: CASSLAGWRMKLFF.

The table lists this clone with a few counts. The sample holds other DNA sequences that translate to the same CDR3. The chain joins TRBV6-1 to TRBJ1-3, with D perhaps TRBD1 (6 bases). V was shortened by 0 bases and J by 1 base, with 16 bases between the two germline ends. The CDR3 has 18 amino acids. CDR1 is MNHNS, CDR2 SASEGT, per germline. The chain's CDR3 is CASSEAPGQGPSGNTIYF. As DNA, the CDR3 is TGTGCCAGCAGTGAAGCGCCGGGGCAGGGGCCTTCTGGAAACACCATATATTTT.

The rearrangement links TRBV5-1 to TRBJ2-1, with D possibly matching TRBD1 (6 bases). CDR1 and CDR2 from the germline V gene are SGHRS and YFSETQ. Trimming left V 3 bases short and J 5 bases short, with 6 bases between. The CDR3 totals 12 residues. The CDR3 here is CASSWDNNEQFF. DNA of the CDR3: TGCGCCAGCAGCTGGGACAACAATGAGCAGTTCTTC.

The V and J genes are TRBV5-1 and TRBJ2-3, with 7 bases fitting TRBD1. The V and J ends lost 6 bases and 1 base, in that order; junction bases with no gene match: 2. From germline, CDR1 is SGHRS and CDR2 YFSETQ. The CDR3 sequence is 13 residues long. The CDR3 here is CASNGQGTDTQYF. The CDR3 DNA sequence: TGCGCCAGCAACGGACAGGGCACAGATACGCAGTATTTT.

This chain uses TRBV19 with TRBJ2-5; 8 bases map to TRBD2. In germline, CDR1 is LNHDA, CDR2 SQIVND (reference sequence). This CDR3 has 16 residues. The V gene end was trimmed by 5 bases and the J gene end by 2 bases; junction bases not matched to a gene: 10. The CDR3 DNA reads as TGTGCCAGTAGTTCCCTACAACTAGCGGCGCAAGAGACCCAGTACTTC. This gives the protein CASSSLQLAAQETQYF. The whole variable domain, filled in from reference TRBV19 and TRBJ2-5, reads DGGITQSPKYLFRKEGQNVTLSCEQNLNHDAMYWYRQDPGQGLRLIYYSQIVNDFQKGDIAEGYSVSREKKESFPLTVTSAQKNPTAFYLCASSSLQLAAQETQYFGPGTRLLVL.

As regards this clone: Sequence at one end of the junction differs from germline and may be a read error. In DNA, the CDR3 is TGTGCCAGCGTGAAAGGTCTCGGGAACAGTCAGTACTTC. It yields the protein CASVKGLGNSQYF. The J gene is TRBJ2-4, the V gene TRBV2; tentatively, D is TRBD2 (5 bases). The CDR3 sequence is 13 residues long. Germline V gives CDR1 SNHLY, CDR2 FYNNEI. Full variable domain (outside the CDR3, taken from reference TRBV2 and TRBJ2-4): EPEVTQTPSHQVTQMGQEVILRCVPISNHLYFYWYRQILGQKVEFLVSFYNNEISEKSEIFDDQFSVERPDGSNFTLKIRSTKLEDSAMYFCASVKGLGNSQYFGAGTRLSVL.

The chain links TRBV27 to TRBJ1-2, with 8 bases identical to TRBD1. Unmatched junction bases numbered 3, after V lost 4 bases and J lost 2 bases. The V gene's germline CDR1 is MNHEY and CDR2 SMNVEV (reference sequence). This CDR3 is 14 amino acids long. CDR3 protein: CASSSGGDNYGYTF. CDR3 bases: TGTGCCAGCAGTTCAGGGGGCGACAACTATGGCTACACCTTC.

J is TRBJ2-7 and V is TRBV9, with 10 nucleotides matching TRBD1. Trimming cost V 4 bases and J 6 bases; bases outside gene matches: 7. CDR1 SGDLS and CDR2 YYNGEE come from the germline V gene. This CDR3 comprises 14 residues. The DNA of the CDR3 is TGTGCCAGCAGCCTCCGGGACAGGGGAAGCGAGCAGTACTTC. Protein sequence: CASSLRDRGSEQYF.

The genes are TRBV7-9 and TRBJ1-4; D remains ambiguous. Deletions cut 3 bases from V and 8 bases from J, with 7 bases between. The CDR3 spans 12 residues. Germline V gene sequence: CDR1 SEHNR, CDR2 FQNEAQ (reference sequence). This CDR3 is CASSFLREKLFF. Here the CDR3 DNA reads TGTGCCAGCAGCTTTTTGAGGGAAAAACTGTTTTTT.

This chain connects TRBV5-1 to TRBJ2-7; 10 positions match TRBD2. Germline lookup yields CDR1 SGHRS and CDR2 YFSETQ. The junction had 10 bases not matched to a gene; V was cut back by 7 bases and J by 6 bases. The CDR3 sequence is 14 residues long. CDR3 in amino acids: CASEISGGGVEQYF. CDR3 nucleotides: TGCGCCAGCGAGATAAGCGGGGGGGGCGTCGAGCAGTACTTC.